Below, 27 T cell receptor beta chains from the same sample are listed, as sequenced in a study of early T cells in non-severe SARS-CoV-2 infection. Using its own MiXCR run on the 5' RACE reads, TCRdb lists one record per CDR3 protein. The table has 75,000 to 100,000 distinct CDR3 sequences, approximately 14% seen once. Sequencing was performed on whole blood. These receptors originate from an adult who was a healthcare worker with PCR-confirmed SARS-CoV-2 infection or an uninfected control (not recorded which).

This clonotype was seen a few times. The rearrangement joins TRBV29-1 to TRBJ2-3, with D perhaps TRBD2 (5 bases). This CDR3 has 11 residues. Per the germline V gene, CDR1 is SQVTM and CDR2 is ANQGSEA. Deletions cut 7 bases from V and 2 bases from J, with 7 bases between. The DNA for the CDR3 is TGCAGCGGCGGGCACACAGATACGCAGTATTTT. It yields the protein CSGGHTDTQYF.

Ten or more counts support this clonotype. In DNA form, the CDR3 reads TGTGCCAGCAGTTTAGGCCAGAAGGATTCACCCCTCCACTTT. Its translation: CASSLGQKDSPLHF. V is TRBV12-3 or TRBV12-4 and J is TRBJ1-6, with D hard to call. CDR3 length: 14 amino acids. V shed 1 base and J shed 8 bases, with 9 bases lying between them.

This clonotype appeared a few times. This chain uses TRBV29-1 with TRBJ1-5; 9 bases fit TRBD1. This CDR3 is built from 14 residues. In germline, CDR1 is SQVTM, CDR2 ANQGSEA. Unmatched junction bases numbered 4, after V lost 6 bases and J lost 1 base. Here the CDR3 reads CSVIQGASNQPQHF. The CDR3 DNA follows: TGCAGCGTGATACAGGGGGCAAGCAATCAGCCCCAGCATTTT.

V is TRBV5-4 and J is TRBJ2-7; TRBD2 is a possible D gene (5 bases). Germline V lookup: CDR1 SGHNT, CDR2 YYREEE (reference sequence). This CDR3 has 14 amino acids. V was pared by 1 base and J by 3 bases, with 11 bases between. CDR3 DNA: TGTGCCAGCAGCTTGTCGGGGAGCCTCTACGAGCAGTACTTC. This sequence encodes CASSLSGSLYEQYF. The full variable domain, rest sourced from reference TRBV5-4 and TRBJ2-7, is ETGVTQSPTHLIKTRGQQVTLRCSSQSGHNTVSWYQQALGQGPQFIFQYYREEENGRGNFPPRFSGLQFPNYSSELNVNALELDDSALYLCASSLSGSLYEQYFGPGTRLTVT.

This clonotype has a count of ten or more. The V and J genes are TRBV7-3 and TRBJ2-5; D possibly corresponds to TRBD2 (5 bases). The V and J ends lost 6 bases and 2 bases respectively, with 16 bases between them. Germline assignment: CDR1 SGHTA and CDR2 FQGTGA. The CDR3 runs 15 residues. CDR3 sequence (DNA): TGTGCCAGCAGTAGTGTCTTCGGCGGGCAAGAGACCCAGTACTTC. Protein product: CASSSVFGGQETQYF.

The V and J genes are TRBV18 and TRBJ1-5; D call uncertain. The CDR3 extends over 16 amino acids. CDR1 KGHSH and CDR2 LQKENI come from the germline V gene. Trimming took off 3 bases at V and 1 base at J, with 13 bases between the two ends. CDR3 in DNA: TGTGCCAGCTCACCGAGCGGGCGTCGAAGCAATCAGCCCCAGCATTTT. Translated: CASSPSGRRSNQPQHF.

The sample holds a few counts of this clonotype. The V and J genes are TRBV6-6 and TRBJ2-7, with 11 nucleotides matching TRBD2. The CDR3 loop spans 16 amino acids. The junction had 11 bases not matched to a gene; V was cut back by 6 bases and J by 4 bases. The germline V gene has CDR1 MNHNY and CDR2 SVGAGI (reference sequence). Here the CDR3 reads CASRAAGRTSGYEQYF. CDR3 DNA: TGTGCCAGCAGAGCCGCCGGGAGGACTAGCGGGTACGAGCAGTACTTC.

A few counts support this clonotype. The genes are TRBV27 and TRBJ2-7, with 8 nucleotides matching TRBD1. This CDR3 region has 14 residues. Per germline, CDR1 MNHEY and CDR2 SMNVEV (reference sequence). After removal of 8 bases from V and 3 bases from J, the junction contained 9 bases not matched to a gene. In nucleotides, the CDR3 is TGTGCCAGCTCCCTCAGGGGGCTATACTACGAGCAGTACTTC. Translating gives CASSLRGLYYEQYF.

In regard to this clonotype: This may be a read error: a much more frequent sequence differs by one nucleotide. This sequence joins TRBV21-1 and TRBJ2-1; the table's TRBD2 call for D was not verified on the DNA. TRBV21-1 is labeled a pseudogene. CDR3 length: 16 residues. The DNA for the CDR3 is TGTGCCAGCAGCAAATCGGGACTAGCGACAATCAATGAGCAGTTCTTC. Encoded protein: CASSKSGLATINEQFF.

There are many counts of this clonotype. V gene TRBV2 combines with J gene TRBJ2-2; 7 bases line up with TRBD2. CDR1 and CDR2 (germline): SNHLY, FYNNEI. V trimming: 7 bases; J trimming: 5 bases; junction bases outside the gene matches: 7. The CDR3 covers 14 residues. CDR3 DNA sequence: TGTGCCAGCATTTTATCCGGGAGGACCGGGGAGCTGTTTTTT. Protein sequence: CASILSGRTGELFF.

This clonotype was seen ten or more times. In DNA form, the CDR3 reads TGTGCCAGCAGCCCTGGGGCCAACGTCCTGACTTTC. This gives the protein CASSPGANVLTF. The J gene is TRBJ2-6, the V gene TRBV7-8; D unresolved. Germline V gene lookup returns CDR1 SGHVS and CDR2 FQNEAQ. The germline V and J ends were trimmed by 5 bases and 2 bases, with 1 base remaining between them. This CDR3 region has 12 residues.

CDR3 DNA: TGTGCCATCAGTCCGGGACTGCGTTCTGGGGCCAACGTCCTGACTTTC. It yields the protein CAISPGLRSGANVLTF. The gene calls are TRBV10-3 and TRBJ2-6; a weak D match, TRBD2 (6 bases). V lost 5 bases and J 1 base, leaving 12 bases between the germline ends. Per the germline V gene, CDR1 is ENHRY and CDR2 is SYGVKD. The CDR3 has 16 residues.

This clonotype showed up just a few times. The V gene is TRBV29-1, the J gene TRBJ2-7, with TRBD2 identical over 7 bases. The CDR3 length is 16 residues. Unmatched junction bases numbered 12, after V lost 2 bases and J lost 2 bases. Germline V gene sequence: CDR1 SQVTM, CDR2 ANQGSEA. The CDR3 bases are TGCAGCGTTGAATCCCCTTATGGGGGGGGGACCTACGAGCAGTACTTC. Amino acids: CSVESPYGGGTYEQYF.

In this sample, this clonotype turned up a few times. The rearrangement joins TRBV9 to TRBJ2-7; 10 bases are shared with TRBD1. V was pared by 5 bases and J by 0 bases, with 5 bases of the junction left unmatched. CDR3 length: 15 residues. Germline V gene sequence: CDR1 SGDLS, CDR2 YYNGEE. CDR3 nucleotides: TGTGCCAGCAGTATTGGGACAGGGGTCTCCTACGAGCAGTACTTC. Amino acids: CASSIGTGVSYEQYF.

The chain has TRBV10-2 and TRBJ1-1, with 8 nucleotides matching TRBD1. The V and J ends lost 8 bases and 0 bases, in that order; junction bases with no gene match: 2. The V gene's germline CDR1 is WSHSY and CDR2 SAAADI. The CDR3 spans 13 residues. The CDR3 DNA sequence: TGCGCCAGCGGGACAGGCATGAACACTGAAGCTTTCTTT. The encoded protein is CASGTGMNTEAFF.

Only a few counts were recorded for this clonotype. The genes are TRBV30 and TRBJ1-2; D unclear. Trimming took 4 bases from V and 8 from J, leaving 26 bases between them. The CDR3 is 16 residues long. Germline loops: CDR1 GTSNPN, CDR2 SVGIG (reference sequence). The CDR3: CAWTPFTTRLGLGYTF. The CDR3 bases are TGTGCCTGGACTCCTTTCACGACGAGATTAGGTCTAGGCTACACCTTC. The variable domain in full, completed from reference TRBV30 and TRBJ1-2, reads SQTIHQWPATLVQPVGSPLSLECTVEGTSNPNLYWYRQAAGRGLQLLFYSVGIGQISSEVPQNLSASRPQDRQFILSSKKLLLSDSGFYLCAWTPFTTRLGLGYTFGSGTRLTVV.

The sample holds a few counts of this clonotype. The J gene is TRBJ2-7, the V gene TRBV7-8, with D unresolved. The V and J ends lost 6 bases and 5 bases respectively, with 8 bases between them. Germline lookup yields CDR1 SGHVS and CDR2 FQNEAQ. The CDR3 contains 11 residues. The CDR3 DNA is TGTGCCAGCAGGACCTATAACGAGCAGTACTTC. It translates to CASRTYNEQYF.

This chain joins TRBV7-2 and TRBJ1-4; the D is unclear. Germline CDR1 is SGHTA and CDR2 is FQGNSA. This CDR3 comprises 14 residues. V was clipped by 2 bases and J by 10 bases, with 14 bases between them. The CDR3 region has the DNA TGTGCCAGCAGCTTATCCCGGGCCGAGGGAAAACTGTTTTTT. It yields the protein CASSLSRAEGKLFF.

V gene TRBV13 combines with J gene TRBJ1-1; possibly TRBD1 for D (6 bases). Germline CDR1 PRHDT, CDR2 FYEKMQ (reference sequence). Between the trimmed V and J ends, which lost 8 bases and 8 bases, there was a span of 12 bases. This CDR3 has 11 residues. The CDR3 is CASGLTGEAFF. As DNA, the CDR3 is TGTGCCAGCGGACTAACAGGGGAAGCTTTCTTT.

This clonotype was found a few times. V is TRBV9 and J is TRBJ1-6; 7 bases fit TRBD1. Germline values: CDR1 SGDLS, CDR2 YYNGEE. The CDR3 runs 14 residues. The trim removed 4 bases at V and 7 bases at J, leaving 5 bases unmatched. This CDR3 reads CASSLQGTNSPLHF. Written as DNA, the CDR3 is TGTGCCAGCAGCCTACAGGGGACCAATTCACCCCTCCACTTT.

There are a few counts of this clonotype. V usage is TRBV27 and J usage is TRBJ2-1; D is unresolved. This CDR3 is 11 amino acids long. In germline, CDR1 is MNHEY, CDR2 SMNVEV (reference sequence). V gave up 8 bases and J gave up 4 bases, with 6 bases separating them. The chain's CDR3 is CASARYNEQFF. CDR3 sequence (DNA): TGTGCCAGCGCCAGGTACAATGAGCAGTTCTTC.

DNA of the CDR3: TGTGCCAGCAGTCTACTAGGGACTCCAACCTACGAGCAGTACTTC. Its protein is CASSLLGTPTYEQYF. V and J are TRBV28 and TRBJ2-7, with D possibly being TRBD2 (6 bases). From germline, CDR1 is MDHEN and CDR2 SYDVKM. The CDR3 extends over 15 amino acids. Trimming shortened V by 5 bases and J by 2 bases, and 16 bases separated the two germline ends.

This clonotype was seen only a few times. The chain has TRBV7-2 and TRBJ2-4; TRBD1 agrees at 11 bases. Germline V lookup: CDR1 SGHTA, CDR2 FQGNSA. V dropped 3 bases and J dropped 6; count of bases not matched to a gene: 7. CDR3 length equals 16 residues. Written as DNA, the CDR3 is TGTGCCAGCAGCTTGGACAGGGGGCGAGTCGGAAACATTCAGTACTTC. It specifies CASSLDRGRVGNIQYF. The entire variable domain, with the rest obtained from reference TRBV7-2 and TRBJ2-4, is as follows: GAGVSQSPSNKVTEKGKDVELRCDPISGHTALYWYRQSLGQGLEFLIYFQGNSAPDKSGLPSDRFSAERTGGSVSTLTIQRTQQEDSAVYLCASSLDRGRVGNIQYFGAGTRLSVL.

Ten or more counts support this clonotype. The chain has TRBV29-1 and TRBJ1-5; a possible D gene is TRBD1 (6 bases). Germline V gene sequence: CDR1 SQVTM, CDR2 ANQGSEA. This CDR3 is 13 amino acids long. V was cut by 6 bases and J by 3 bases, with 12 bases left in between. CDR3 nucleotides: TGCAGCGTCCGGGACAACTTCAATCAGCCCCAGCATTTT. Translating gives CSVRDNFNQPQHF.

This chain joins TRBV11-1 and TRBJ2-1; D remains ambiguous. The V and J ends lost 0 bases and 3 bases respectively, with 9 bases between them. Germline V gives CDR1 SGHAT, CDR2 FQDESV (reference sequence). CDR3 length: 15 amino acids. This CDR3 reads CASSLAQSYYNEQFF. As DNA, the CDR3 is TGTGCCAGCAGCTTAGCGCAGTCTTACTACAATGAGCAGTTCTTC.

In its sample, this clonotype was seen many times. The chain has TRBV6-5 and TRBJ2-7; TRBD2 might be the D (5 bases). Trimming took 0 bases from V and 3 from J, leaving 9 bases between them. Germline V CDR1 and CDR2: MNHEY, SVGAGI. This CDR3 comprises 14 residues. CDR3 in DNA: TGTGCCAGCAGTTACTCGTACGGGAACTACGAGCAGTACTTC. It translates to CASSYSYGNYEQYF.

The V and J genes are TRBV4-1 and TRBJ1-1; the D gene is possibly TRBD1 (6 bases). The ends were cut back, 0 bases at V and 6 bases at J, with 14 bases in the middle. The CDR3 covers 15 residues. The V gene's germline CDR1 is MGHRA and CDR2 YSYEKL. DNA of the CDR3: TGCGCCAGCAGCCAAGATCGGGGGGCGCTTCCTGAAGCTTTCTTT. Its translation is CASSQDRGALPEAFF.